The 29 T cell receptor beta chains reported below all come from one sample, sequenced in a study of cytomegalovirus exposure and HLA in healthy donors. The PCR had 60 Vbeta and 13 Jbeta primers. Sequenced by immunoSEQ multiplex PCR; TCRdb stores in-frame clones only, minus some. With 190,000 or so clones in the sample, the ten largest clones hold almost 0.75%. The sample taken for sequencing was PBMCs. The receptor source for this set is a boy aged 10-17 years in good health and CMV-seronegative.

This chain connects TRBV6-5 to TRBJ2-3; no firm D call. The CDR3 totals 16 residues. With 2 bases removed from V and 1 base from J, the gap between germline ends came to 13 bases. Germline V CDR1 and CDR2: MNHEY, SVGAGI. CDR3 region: CASSYLLTTRTDTQYF. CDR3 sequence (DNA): TGTGCCAGCAGTTACCTTCTGACAACTCGCACAGATACGCAGTATTTT.

As DNA, the CDR3 is TGCGCCAGCAGCCAAGGGACAGGGGGGTCGGATTCTGGGGCCAACGTCCTGACTTTC. Residues: CASSQGTGGSDSGANVLTF. The chain carries TRBV4-3 and TRBJ2-6; TRBD1 agrees at 10 bases. The CDR3 loop spans 19 amino acids. The J segment lost 1 base and the V segment lost 1 base, leaving 7 bases of the junction unmatched. Per the germline V gene, CDR1 is LGHNA and CDR2 is YSLEER.

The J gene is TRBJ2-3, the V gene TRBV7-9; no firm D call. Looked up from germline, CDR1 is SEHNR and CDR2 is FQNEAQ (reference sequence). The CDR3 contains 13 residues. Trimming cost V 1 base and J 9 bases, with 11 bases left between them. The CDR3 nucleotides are TGTGCCAGCAGCTTAGTCGTCGCGGCAACGCAGTATTTT. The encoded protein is CASSLVVAATQYF.

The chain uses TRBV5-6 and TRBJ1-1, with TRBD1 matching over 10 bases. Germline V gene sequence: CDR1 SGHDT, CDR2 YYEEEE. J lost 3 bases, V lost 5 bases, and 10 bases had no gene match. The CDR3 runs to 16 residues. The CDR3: CASSLYSGTGDTEAFF. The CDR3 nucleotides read TGTGCCAGCAGTCTGTACTCCGGGACAGGGGACACTGAAGCTTTCTTT. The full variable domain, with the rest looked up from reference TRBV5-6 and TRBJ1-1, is DAGVTQSPTHLIKTRGQQVTLRCSPKSGHDTVSWYQQALGQGPQFIFQYYEEEERQRGNFPDRFSGHQFPNYSSELNVNALLLGDSALYLCASSLYSGTGDTEAFFGQGTRLTVV.

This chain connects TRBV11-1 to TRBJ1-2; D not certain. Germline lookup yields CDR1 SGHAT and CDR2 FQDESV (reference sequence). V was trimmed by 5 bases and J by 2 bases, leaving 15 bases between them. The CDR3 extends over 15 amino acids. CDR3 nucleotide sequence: TGTGCCAGCAGCCTCTCTAACACAGTAAACTATGGCTACACCTTC. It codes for CASSLSNTVNYGYTF.

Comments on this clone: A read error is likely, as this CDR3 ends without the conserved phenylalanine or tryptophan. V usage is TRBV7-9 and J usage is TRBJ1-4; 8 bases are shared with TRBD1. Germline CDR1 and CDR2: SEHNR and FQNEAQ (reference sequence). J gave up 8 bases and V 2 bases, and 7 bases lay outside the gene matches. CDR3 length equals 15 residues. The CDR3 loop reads CASSLSQDREEKLFL. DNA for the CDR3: TGTGCCAGCAGCTTAAGCCAGGACAGGGAGGAAAAACTGTTTCTT.

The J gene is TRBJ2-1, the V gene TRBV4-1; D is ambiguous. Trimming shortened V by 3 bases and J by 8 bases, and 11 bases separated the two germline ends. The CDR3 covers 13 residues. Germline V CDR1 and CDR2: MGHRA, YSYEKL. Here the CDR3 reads CASSHLPLDEQFF. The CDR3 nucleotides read TGCGCCAGCAGCCATCTACCCCTCGATGAGCAGTTCTTC.

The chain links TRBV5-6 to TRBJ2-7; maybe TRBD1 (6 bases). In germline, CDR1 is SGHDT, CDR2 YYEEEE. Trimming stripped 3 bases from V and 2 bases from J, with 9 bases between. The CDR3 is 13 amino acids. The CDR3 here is CASSYDRTYEQYF. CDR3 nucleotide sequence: TGTGCCAGCAGCTATGACAGGACCTACGAGCAGTACTTC.

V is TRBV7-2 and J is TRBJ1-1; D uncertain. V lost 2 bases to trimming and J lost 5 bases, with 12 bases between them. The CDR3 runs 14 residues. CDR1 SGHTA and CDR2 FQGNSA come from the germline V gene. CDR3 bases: TGTGCCAGCAGCTTAACTCGGACTGAGACTGAAGCTTTCTTT. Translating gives CASSLTRTETEAFF.

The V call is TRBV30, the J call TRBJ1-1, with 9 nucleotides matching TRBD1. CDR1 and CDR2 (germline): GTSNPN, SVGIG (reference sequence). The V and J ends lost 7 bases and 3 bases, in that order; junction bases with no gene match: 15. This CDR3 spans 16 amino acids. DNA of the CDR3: TGTGCCTTGGGCCGGAGTTCCCGACAGGGGGACACTGAAGCTTTCTTT. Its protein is CALGRSSRQGDTEAFF.

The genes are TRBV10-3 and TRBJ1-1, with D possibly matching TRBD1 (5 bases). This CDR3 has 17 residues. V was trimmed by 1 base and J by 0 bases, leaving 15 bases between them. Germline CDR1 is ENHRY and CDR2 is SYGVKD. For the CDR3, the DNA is TGTGCCATCAGTGAGTTACCAATAGGACAATTGAACACTGAAGCTTTCTTT. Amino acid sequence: CAISELPIGQLNTEAFF.

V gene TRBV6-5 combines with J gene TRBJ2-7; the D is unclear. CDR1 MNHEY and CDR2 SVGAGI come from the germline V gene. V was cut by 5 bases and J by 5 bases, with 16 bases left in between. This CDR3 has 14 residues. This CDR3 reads CASSDRQEYNEQYF. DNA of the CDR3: TGTGCCAGCAGTGATAGGCAGGAATACAACGAGCAGTACTTC.

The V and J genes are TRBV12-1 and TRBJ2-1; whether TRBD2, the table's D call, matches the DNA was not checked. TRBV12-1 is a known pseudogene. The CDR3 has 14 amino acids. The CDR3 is CASGKRTTGDEQFF. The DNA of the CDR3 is TGTGCCAGCGGAAAGCGTACTACGGGGGATGAGCAGTTCTTC.

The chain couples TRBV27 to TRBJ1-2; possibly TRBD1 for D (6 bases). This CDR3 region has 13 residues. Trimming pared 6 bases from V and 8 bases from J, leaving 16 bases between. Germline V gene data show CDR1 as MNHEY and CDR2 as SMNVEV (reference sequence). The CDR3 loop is CASRGMGTRGYTF. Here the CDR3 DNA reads TGTGCCAGCAGGGGGATGGGGACACGGGGCTACACCTTC.

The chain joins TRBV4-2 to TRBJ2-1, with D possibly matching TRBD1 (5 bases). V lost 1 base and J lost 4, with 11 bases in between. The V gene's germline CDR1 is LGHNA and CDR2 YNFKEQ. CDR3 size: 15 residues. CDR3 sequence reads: CASSQVGQGYNEQFF. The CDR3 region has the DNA TGTGCCAGCAGCCAAGTAGGCCAGGGATACAATGAGCAGTTCTTC.

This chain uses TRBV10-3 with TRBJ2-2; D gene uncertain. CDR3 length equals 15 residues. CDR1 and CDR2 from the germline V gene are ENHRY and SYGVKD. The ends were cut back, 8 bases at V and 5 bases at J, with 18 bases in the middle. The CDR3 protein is CAIFDQGATTGELFF. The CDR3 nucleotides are TGTGCCATCTTCGACCAAGGAGCGACGACCGGGGAGCTGTTTTTT.

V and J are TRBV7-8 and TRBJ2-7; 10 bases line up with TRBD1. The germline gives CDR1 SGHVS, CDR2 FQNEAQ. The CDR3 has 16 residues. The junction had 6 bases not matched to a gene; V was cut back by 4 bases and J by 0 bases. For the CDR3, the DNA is TGTGCCAGCAGCTCCGCCCGGACAGGGGGCTCCTACGAGCAGTACTTC. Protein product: CASSSARTGGSYEQYF.

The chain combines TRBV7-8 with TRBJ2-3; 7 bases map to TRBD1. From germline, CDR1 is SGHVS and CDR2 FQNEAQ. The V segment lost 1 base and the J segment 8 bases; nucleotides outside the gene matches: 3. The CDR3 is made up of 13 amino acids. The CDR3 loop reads CASSLETGATQYF. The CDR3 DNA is TGTGCCAGCAGCTTAGAAACAGGGGCTACGCAGTATTTT.

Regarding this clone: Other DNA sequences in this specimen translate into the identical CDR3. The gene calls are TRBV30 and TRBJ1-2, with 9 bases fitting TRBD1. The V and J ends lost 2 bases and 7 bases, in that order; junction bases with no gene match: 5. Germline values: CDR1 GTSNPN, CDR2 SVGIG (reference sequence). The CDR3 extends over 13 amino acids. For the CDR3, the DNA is TGTGCCTGGAGTCCCGACAGGGGGGGTGGCTACACCTTC. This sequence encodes CAWSPDRGGGYTF.

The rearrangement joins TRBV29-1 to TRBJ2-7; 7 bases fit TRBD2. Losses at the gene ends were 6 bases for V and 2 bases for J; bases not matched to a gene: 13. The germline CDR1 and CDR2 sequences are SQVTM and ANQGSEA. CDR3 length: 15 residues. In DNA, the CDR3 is TGCAGCGTCTCACCGGGACTTGGGGGGGCCTACGAGCAGTACTTC. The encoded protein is CSVSPGLGGAYEQYF.

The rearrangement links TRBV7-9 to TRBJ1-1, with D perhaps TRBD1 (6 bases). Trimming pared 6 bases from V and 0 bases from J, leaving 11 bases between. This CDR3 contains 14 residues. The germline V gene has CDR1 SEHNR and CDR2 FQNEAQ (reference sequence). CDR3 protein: CASRDSYMNTEAFF. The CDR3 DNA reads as TGTGCCAGCAGGGACAGTTATATGAACACTGAAGCTTTCTTT.

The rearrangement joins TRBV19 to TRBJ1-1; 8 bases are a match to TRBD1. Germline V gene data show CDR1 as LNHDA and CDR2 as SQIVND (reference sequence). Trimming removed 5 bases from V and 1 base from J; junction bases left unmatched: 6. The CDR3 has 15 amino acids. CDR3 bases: TGTGCCAGTAGTCCCCGCAGGGGGCCGAACACTGAAGCTTTCTTT. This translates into CASSPRRGPNTEAFF.

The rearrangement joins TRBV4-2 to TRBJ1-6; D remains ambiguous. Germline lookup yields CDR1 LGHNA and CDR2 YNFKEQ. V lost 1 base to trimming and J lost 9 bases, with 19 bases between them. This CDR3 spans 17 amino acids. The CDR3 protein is CASSQVVGRGSVSPLHF. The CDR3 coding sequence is TGTGCCAGCAGCCAAGTAGTGGGCCGAGGGTCGGTTTCACCCCTCCACTTT.

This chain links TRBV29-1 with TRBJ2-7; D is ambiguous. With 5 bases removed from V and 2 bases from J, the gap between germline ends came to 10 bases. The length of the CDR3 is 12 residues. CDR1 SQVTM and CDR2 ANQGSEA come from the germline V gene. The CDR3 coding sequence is TGCAGCGTTACCACAGTGGCCTACGAGCAGTACTTC. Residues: CSVTTVAYEQYF.

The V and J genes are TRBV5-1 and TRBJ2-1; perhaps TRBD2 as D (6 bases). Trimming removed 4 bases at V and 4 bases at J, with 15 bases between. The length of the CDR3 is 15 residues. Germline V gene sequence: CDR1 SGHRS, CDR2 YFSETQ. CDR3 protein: CASSASRDSYNEQFF. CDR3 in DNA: TGCGCCAGCAGCGCGTCCCGGGACTCTTACAATGAGCAGTTCTTC. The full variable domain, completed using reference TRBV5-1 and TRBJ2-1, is KAGVTQTPRYLIKTRGQQVTLSCSPISGHRSVSWYQQTPGQGLQFLFEYFSETQRNKGNFPGRFSGRQFSNSRSEMNVSTLELGDSALYLCASSASRDSYNEQFFGPGTRLTVL.

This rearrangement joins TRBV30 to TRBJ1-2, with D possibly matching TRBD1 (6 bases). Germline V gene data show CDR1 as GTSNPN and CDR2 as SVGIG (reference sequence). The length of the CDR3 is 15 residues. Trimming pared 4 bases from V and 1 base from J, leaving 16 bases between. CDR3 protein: CAWNLPEDSNYGYTF. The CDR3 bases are TGTGCCTGGAACCTCCCCGAGGACAGTAACTATGGCTACACCTTC.

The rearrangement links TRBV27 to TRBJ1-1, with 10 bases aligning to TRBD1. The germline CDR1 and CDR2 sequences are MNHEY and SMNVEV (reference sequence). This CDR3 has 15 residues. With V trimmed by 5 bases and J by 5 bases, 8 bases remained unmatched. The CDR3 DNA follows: TGTGCCAGCAGTCCCGACAGGGGGCCTCGGACTGAAGCTTTCTTT. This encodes CASSPDRGPRTEAFF.

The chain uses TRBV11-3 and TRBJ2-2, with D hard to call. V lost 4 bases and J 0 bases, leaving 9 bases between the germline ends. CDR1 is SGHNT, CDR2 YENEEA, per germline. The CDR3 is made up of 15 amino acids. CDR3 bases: TGTGCCAGCAGCTCGCGGAGCGCGAACACCGGGGAGCTGTTTTTT. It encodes CASSSRSANTGELFF.

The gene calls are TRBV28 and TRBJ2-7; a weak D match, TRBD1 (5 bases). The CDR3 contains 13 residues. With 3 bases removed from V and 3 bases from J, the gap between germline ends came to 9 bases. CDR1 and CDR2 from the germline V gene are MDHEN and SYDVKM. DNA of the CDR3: TGTGCCAGCAGTTTCTCCAGGGTCTACGAGCAGTACTTC. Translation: CASSFSRVYEQYF. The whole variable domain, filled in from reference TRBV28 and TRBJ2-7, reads DVKVTQSSRYLVKRTGEKVFLECVQDMDHENMFWYRQDPGLGLRLIYFSYDVKMKEKGDIPEGYSVSREKKERFSLILESASTNQTSMYLCASSFSRVYEQYFGPGTRLTVT.